The T cell receptor beta chain described here comes from a study of cytomegalovirus exposure and HLA in healthy donors. On the study more broadly: HLA-typed donors contributed some 85 million unique TCRs, which were held in an early data release. General study results and limits: It was taken for granted in presence/absence analyses that sequencing depth across donors was roughly uniform.

Primers: 60 Vbeta forward and 13 Jbeta reverse. Some clones are missing from TCRdb's copy, which holds only in-frame ones; the method was immunoSEQ multiplex PCR. The table lists about 150,000 clones, 82% of them singletons, with about 6.1% in the top ten. The germline V gene has CDR1 SGHNT and CDR2 YYREEE (reference sequence). Germline trimming cut 9 bases from V and 8 bases from J; bases unmatched to any gene: 10. This CDR3 spans 12 amino acids. With respect to this clone: What it binds is not known.

The V and J genes are TRBV5-4 and TRBJ1-2, with 7 bases fitting TRBD1. The source is a woman between 50 and 59 years old in good health and CMV-seropositive. The sample comprised PBMCs. The CDR3 region has the DNA TGTGCCACGGGACAGAGGGTCAAGGGCTACACCTTC. Residues: CATGQRVKGYTF.